Here is one T cell receptor beta chain with its context. Its antigen is not known. This table comes from immunoSEQ multiplex PCR, and its TCRdb copy is limited to in-frame clones, with some not included. Of fewer than 30,000 clones detected, less than 90% appear once; the ten largest clones hold under 8.5%. Germline lookup yields CDR1 LNHDA and CDR2 SQIVND (reference sequence). The CDR3 is made up of 13 amino acids. V was pared by 5 bases and J by 0 bases, with 5 bases between. This record comes from a study of a mutant IDH1 vaccine in newly diagnosed glioma. Overall study results and limits: Among patients, 93.3% showed immune responses induced by the vaccine.

Stated time point: week 23, last vaccination. The investigators gave 300 ug of mutant IDH1 20-mer peptide in each vaccine dose, together with topical imiquimod. The receptor was isolated from a woman under 30 with glioma. Sequencing was performed on PBMCs, taken from a glioma patient whose treatment included an IDH1 peptide vaccine. The chain links TRBV19 to TRBJ1-3, with D uncertain. The CDR3 sequence is CASSVHSGNTIYF. CDR3 coding DNA: TGTGCCAGTAGTGTCCACTCTGGAAACACCATATATTTT.